Listed below are T cell receptor beta chains from one sample, sequenced in a study of CD8+CD57+ T cells in acquired aplastic anemia. TCRdb called the reads again in MiXCR, with one record for every CDR3 protein. The sample lists under 250,000 distinct CDR3 sequences, around 45% occurring once. Sequencing was performed on sorted CD4+, CD8+, or CD8+CD57+ T cells (not recorded which) from PBMCs. These receptors were obtained from a human donor with aplastic anemia. Both conserved end residues are part of each CDR3. D genes are given only for firm matches. Size tells how often a clone was seen (once, few, many) or the class of an expanded clone, and some rows leave it out.

TRBD2	TRBV4-3	-	16	TRBJ2-3	CASSQVGSGGTDTQYF	TGCGCCAGCAGCCAAGTGGGTAGCGGGGGCACAGATACGCAGTATTTT
TRBD2	TRBV13	-	17	TRBJ2-1	CASSLQPSGGKGNEQFF	TGTGCCAGCAGCCTCCAGCCTAGCGGGGGGAAGGGCAATGAGCAGTTCTTC
-	TRBV10-3	-	14	TRBJ1-5	CAISDGRVVQPQHF	TGTGCCATCAGTGATGGCAGGGTAGTTCAGCCCCAGCATTTT
-	TRBV20-1	few	13	TRBJ1-1	CSATSDPNTEAFF	TGCAGTGCCACTTCGGACCCAAACACTGAAGCTTTCTTT
TRBD2	TRBV25-1	-	20	TRBJ2-3	CASSLQLAGGPGGVTDTQYF	TGTGCCAGCAGCCTCCAACTAGCGGGAGGGCCGGGTGGGGTCACAGATACGCAGTATTTT
-	TRBV19	once	16	TRBJ1-1	CASSDRGEVMNTEAFF	TGTGCCAGTAGTGACCGCGGGGAGGTGATGAACACTGAAGCTTTCTTT
-	TRBV7-3	many	16	TRBJ2-3	CASSLRGGASTDTQYF	TGTGCCAGCAGCTTAAGGGGCGGGGCTAGCACAGATACGCAGTATTTT
-	TRBV5-6	many	14	TRBJ2-5	CASSLDGGGETQYF	TGTGCCAGCAGCTTAGATGGGGGTGGGGAGACCCAGTACTTC
TRBD2	TRBV20-1	many	16	TRBJ2-7	CSARDDRTGGEWEQYF	TGCAGTGCTAGAGATGACCGGACGGGAGGGGAGTGGGAGCAGTACTTC
-	TRBV2	many	12	TRBJ2-1	CASKVSYNEQFF	TGTGCCAGCAAAGTATCCTACAATGAGCAGTTCTTC
-	TRBV29-1	many	12	TRBJ1-3	CSSQGSGNTIYF	TGCAGCTCACAGGGCTCTGGAAACACCATATATTTT
-	TRBV6-2/TRBV6-3	-	14	TRBJ1-1	CASSLSDGNTEAFF	TGTGCCAGCAGTCTATCCGACGGGAACACTGAAGCTTTCTTT
-	TRBV15	-	20	TRBJ2-3	CATSRDGRLADPQGTDTQYF	TGTGCCACCAGCAGAGATGGGCGGCTGGCAGACCCCCAGGGCACAGATACGCAGTATTTT
TRBD2	TRBV5-6	-	17	TRBJ2-7	CASSLGTSGTSSYEQYF	TGTGCCAGCAGCTTGGGGACTAGCGGTACCAGCTCCTACGAGCAGTACTTC
-	TRBV24-1	-	14	TRBJ1-5	CATSDTGKAQPQHF	TGTGCCACCAGTGACACAGGTAAGGCTCAGCCCCAGCATTTT
-	TRBV18	few	12	TRBJ1-5	CASSPGDQPQHF	TGTGCCAGCTCCCCGGGGGATCAGCCCCAGCATTTT
-	TRBV5-1	-	12	TRBJ1-1	CASSVQNTEAFF	TGTGCCAGCAGCGTCCAGAACACTGAAGCTTTCTTT
TRBD1	TRBV7-9	-	14	TRBJ1-6	CASRPGQGSSPLHF	TGTGCCAGCAGACCGGGACAGGGATCTTCACCCCTCCACTTT